Detailed here is one T cell receptor beta chain. What it recognizes is unknown. The data were taken from a study of tumor-infiltrating lymphocytes in localized non-small cell lung cancer. Across the study: The cohort mixed smokers and never-smokers, several histologies, and some post-neoadjuvant-chemotherapy samples. From each patient, both tumor and uninvolved lung, non-adjacent to tumor, were sampled. Notes on the study in general: Only some patients had TCR sequencing, depending on available tissue. Different pieces of the same tissue went to different assays, confounding technical variation with intratumor heterogeneity.

The repertoire was sequenced with immunoSEQ multiplex PCR; TCRdb's copy has only in-frame clones and lacks some. The table shows 13,000 to 15,000 clones, with roughly 70% occurring only once. Input material: uninvolved lung tissue not adjacent to the tumor. The receptor comes from a human donor with non-small cell lung cancer.

CDR3 sequence: CASSEGTSEYNEQFF. The CDR3 bases are TGTGCCAGCAGTGAAGGGACTAGCGAGTACAATGAGCAGTTCTTC. The genes are TRBV2 and TRBJ2-1, with TRBD2 identical over 9 bases. The CDR3 has 15 amino acids. Germline trimming cut 1 base from V and 4 bases from J; bases unmatched to any gene: 2. Germline V lookup: CDR1 SNHLY, CDR2 FYNNEI.